These 24 T cell receptor beta chains originate from one sample sequenced in a study of cytomegalovirus exposure and HLA in healthy donors. In the PCR, 60 Vbeta and 13 Jbeta primers were used. Assay: immunoSEQ multiplex PCR; the TCRdb copy retains only in-frame clones and omits some. The data contain approximately 160,000 clones, 77% of them seen just once; the ten biggest clones take up 1.6%. Sequenced: PBMCs. Receptor source: a woman in her 30s in good health and CMV-seronegative.

The chain employs TRBV7-2 and TRBJ2-7; 10 positions agree with TRBD1. V shed 4 bases, J shed 3 bases, and the junction held 12 bases outside the gene matches. There are 17 residues in the CDR3. Germline-derived CDR1 and CDR2 are SGHTA and FQGNSA. CDR3 sequence reads: CASSWKLPGQGFYEQYF. In DNA, the CDR3 is TGTGCCAGCAGCTGGAAATTGCCGGGACAGGGGTTCTACGAGCAGTACTTC.

This clone was recorded once. J is TRBJ1-5 and V is TRBV7-6, with TRBD1 as a possible D gene (5 bases). V was pared by 1 base and J by 7 bases, with 11 bases between. CDR1 SGHVS and CDR2 FNYEAQ come from the germline V gene. The CDR3 is 14 residues long. The CDR3 coding sequence is TGTGCCAGCAGCTTAGAACAGTCAGGGCAGCCCCAGCATTTT. It is translated as CASSLEQSGQPQHF.

This clone has more than one count but fewer than ten. The J gene is TRBJ1-2, the V gene TRBV9; 8 nucleotides match TRBD1. The germline V gene encodes CDR1 SGDLS and CDR2 YYNGEE. This CDR3 contains 14 residues. V lost 3 bases, J lost 4 bases, and 5 bases stayed unmatched. In DNA, the CDR3 is TGTGCCAGCAGCGGCTCAGGGGGCCTCTATGGCTACACCTTC. Translated: CASSGSGGLYGYTF.

DNA of the CDR3: TGCGCCAGCAGCCCCCCGGGGAAATTATACAATGAGCAGTTCTTC. Protein: CASSPPGKLYNEQFF. V usage is TRBV4-1 and J usage is TRBJ2-1; possible D gene TRBD2, 5 bases. V dropped 4 bases and J dropped 4 bases, with 14 bases sitting between them. Germline CDR1 MGHRA, CDR2 YSYEKL. The CDR3 runs to 15 residues.

The chain employs TRBV28 and TRBJ1-2; 8 bases agree with TRBD1. This CDR3 region has 13 residues. Germline V gene lookup returns CDR1 MDHEN and CDR2 SYDVKM. V trimming: 8 bases; J trimming: 4 bases; junction bases outside the gene matches: 6. The CDR3 reads CASATGQVYGYTF. CDR3 DNA: TGTGCCAGCGCGACGGGACAGGTCTATGGCTACACCTTC.

This clone came up a few times. J is TRBJ1-5 and V is TRBV6-1; TRBD1 agrees at 11 bases. Germline-derived CDR1 and CDR2 are MNHNS and SASEGT. This CDR3 is built from 15 residues. V was clipped by 2 bases and J by 5 bases; unmatched bases: 2. CDR3 region: CASSEWGQGDQPQHF. CDR3 nucleotide sequence: TGTGCCAGCAGTGAATGGGGACAGGGGGATCAGCCCCAGCATTTT.

The chain couples TRBV10-3 to TRBJ2-3, with TRBD2 matching over 8 bases. This CDR3 is 17 amino acids long. Losses at the gene ends were 0 bases for V and 2 bases for J; bases not matched to a gene: 7. Germline V CDR1 and CDR2: ENHRY, SYGVKD. The chain's CDR3 is CAISESGAGGPTDTQYF. In DNA form, the CDR3 reads TGTGCCATCAGTGAGTCGGGGGCGGGAGGCCCCACAGATACGCAGTATTTT.

This clone has only a few counts. This chain links TRBV2 with TRBJ1-2; D not resolved. The CDR3 consists of 13 residues. V dropped 3 bases and J dropped 5 bases, with 10 bases sitting between them. CDR1 and CDR2 from the germline V gene are SNHLY and FYNNEI. The CDR3 bases are TGTGCCAGCAGTGATGTGGCGGCTTATGGCTACACCTTC. Protein sequence: CASSDVAAYGYTF.

This clone appeared once. The rearrangement links TRBV5-1 to TRBJ2-1; 8 nucleotides line up with TRBD2. This CDR3 is 17 amino acids long. V lost 4 bases and J lost 0; bases outside the gene matches: 9. CDR1 is SGHRS, CDR2 YFSETQ, per germline. CDR3 in DNA: TGCGCCAGCAGCCTACCAATAGCGGGGAGCTCCTACAATGAGCAGTTCTTC. Its translation: CASSLPIAGSSYNEQFF. Drawing the rest from reference TRBV5-1 and TRBJ2-1, the complete variable domain is KAGVTQTPRYLIKTRGQQVTLSCSPISGHRSVSWYQQTPGQGLQFLFEYFSETQRNKGNFPGRFSGRQFSNSRSEMNVSTLELGDSALYLCASSLPIAGSSYNEQFFGPGTRLTVL.

The chain recombines TRBV30 with TRBJ1-6; TRBD1 is a possible D gene (6 bases). The V end was cut by 5 bases, the J end by 10 bases, with 12 bases between. Germline-derived CDR1 and CDR2 are GTSNPN and SVGIG (reference sequence). The CDR3 sequence is 12 residues long. For the CDR3, the DNA is TGTGCCTGGGGGGACACAGGATCACCCCTCCACTTT. This gives the protein CAWGDTGSPLHF.

The chain employs TRBV23-1 and TRBJ1-3; maybe TRBD1 (5 bases). TRBV23-1 is an ORF, with its function uncertain. CDR3 length equals 14 residues. Deletions cut 7 bases from V and 0 bases from J, with 10 bases between. The CDR3 DNA sequence: TGCGCCAGCACCCAGGGTTACTCTGGAAACACCATATATTTT. Translation gives CASTQGYSGNTIYF.

This chain joins TRBV5-1 and TRBJ1-3; no clear D gene. V was trimmed by 0 bases and J by 0 bases, leaving 7 bases between them. Germline loops: CDR1 SGHRS, CDR2 YFSETQ. The CDR3 is 15 amino acids. The chain's CDR3 is CASSLESRSGNTIYF. In DNA, the CDR3 is TGCGCCAGCAGCTTGGAAAGCCGCTCTGGAAACACCATATATTTT.

The chain joins TRBV7-2 to TRBJ2-2, with TRBD2 matching 8 bases. J gave up 4 bases and V 5 bases, and 12 bases lay outside the gene matches. The length of the CDR3 is 17 residues. Germline V gives CDR1 SGHTA, CDR2 FQGNSA. The DNA for the CDR3 is TGTGCCAGCAGCCCCCGGGGGGGGTTTATGACCACCGGGGAGCTGTTTTTT. Protein sequence: CASSPRGGFMTTGELFF.

V is TRBV5-8 and J is TRBJ2-7, with a tentative D call TRBD2 (6 bases). Germline CDR1 and CDR2: SGHTS and YDEGEE. V was shortened by 4 bases and J by 7 bases, with 12 bases between the two germline ends. The CDR3 is 12 amino acids. Written as DNA, the CDR3 is TGTGCCAGCAGCCCACTAGCTGGTGAGCAGTACTTC. This codes for CASSPLAGEQYF.

The sample holds a few counts of this clone. V gene TRBV2 combines with J gene TRBJ2-3; TRBD2 aligns across 10 bases. The V and J ends lost 1 base and 5 bases, in that order; junction bases with no gene match: 3. Germline-derived CDR1 and CDR2 are SNHLY and FYNNEI. The CDR3 runs 15 residues. This chain's CDR3 is CASSEGAGGGDTQYF. The CDR3 DNA follows: TGTGCCAGCAGTGAAGGAGCGGGAGGGGGAGATACGCAGTATTTT.

With regard to this clone: One junction end disagrees with the germline gene, perhaps due to a read error. This chain connects TRBV7-9 to TRBJ2-7, with D unresolved. This CDR3 comprises 12 residues. Germline assignment: CDR1 SEHNR and CDR2 FQNEAQ (reference sequence). CDR3 region: CSSTALSYEQYF. CDR3 nucleotide sequence: TGTTCCAGCACCGCCCTTAGCTACGAGCAGTACTTC. Full variable domain (rest looked up from reference TRBV7-9 and TRBJ2-7): DTGVSQNPRHKITKRGQNVTFRCDPISEHNRLYWYRQTLGQGPEFLTYFQNEAQLEKSRLLSDRFSAERPKGSFSTLEIQRTEQGDSAMYLCSSTALSYEQYFGPGTRLTVT.

The chain is built from TRBV5-1 and TRBJ2-4, with TRBD2 matching 11 bases. The J segment lost 3 bases and the V segment lost 4 bases, leaving 3 bases of the junction unmatched. The CDR3 is 15 residues long. Germline values: CDR1 SGHRS, CDR2 YFSETQ. The CDR3 here is CASSISGGVKNIQYF. Written as DNA, the CDR3 is TGCGCCAGCAGCATTAGCGGGGGGGTCAAAAACATTCAGTACTTC.

The J gene is TRBJ2-1, the V gene TRBV27; 7 bases line up with TRBD2. The germline V gene has CDR1 MNHEY and CDR2 SMNVEV (reference sequence). Trimming took 5 bases from V and 4 from J; bases not matched to a gene: 5. The CDR3 has 14 amino acids. The CDR3 sequence is CASSPTSEYNEQFF. The CDR3 DNA reads as TGTGCCAGCAGTCCCACTAGCGAATACAATGAGCAGTTCTTC.

This clone was picked up one time. The sample holds other DNA sequences that translate to the same CDR3. The rearrangement joins TRBV27 to TRBJ1-1; 9 positions match TRBD1. Germline V gene sequence: CDR1 MNHEY, CDR2 SMNVEV (reference sequence). Trimming at V came to 6 bases and at J to 2 bases, leaving 1 base not matched to a gene. The CDR3 is 13 residues long. The CDR3 bases are TGTGCCAGCAGGGGACAGGGCAACACTGAAGCTTTCTTT. This gives the protein CASRGQGNTEAFF.

The chain is built from TRBV19 and TRBJ2-5, with TRBD2 matching over 7 bases. Germline V gene lookup returns CDR1 LNHDA and CDR2 SQIVND (reference sequence). The V segment lost 5 bases and the J segment 3 bases; nucleotides outside the gene matches: 12. CDR3 length equals 16 residues. The CDR3 DNA reads as TGTGCCAGTAGTTTTGCCGGTGGGGGAGGGGAAGAGACCCAGTACTTC. Its translation is CASSFAGGGGEETQYF.

This clone was detected only once. The V call is TRBV6-4, the J call TRBJ2-2; TRBD2 aligns across 10 bases. Trimming at V came to 5 bases and at J to 4 bases, leaving 4 bases not matched to a gene. CDR1 is MRHNA, CDR2 SNTAGT, per germline. This CDR3 is 15 amino acids long. The CDR3: CASSKLAGTTGELFF. CDR3 coding DNA: TGTGCCAGCAGTAAACTAGCGGGAACCACCGGGGAGCTGTTTTTT.

The table lists this clone with a few counts. The chain carries TRBV6-1 and TRBJ1-3; TRBD1 might be the D (5 bases). The germline CDR1 and CDR2 sequences are MNHNS and SASEGT. This CDR3 is built from 15 residues. The V end was cut by 2 bases, the J end by 4 bases, with 12 bases between. CDR3 sequence: CASSERQGTGNTIYF. As DNA, the CDR3 is TGTGCCAGCAGTGAACGTCAGGGAACGGGAAACACCATATATTTT.

The chain carries TRBV29-1 and TRBJ1-2; 7 nucleotides agree with TRBD1. Losses at the gene ends were 4 bases for V and 8 bases for J; bases not matched to a gene: 7. This CDR3 comprises 12 residues. From germline, CDR1 is SQVTM and CDR2 ANQGSEA. The CDR3 nucleotides read TGCAGCGTTGGAGACAGGGAAGGAGGCTACACCTTC. Translated: CSVGDREGGYTF.

V and J are TRBV5-4 and TRBJ2-7; D is uncertain. From germline, CDR1 is SGHNT and CDR2 YYREEE (reference sequence). This CDR3 spans 12 amino acids. Trimming took off 1 base at V and 3 bases at J, with 5 bases between the two ends. CDR3 amino acids: CASSLRLYEQYF. The CDR3 region has the DNA TGTGCCAGCAGCTTGCGACTCTACGAGCAGTACTTC.